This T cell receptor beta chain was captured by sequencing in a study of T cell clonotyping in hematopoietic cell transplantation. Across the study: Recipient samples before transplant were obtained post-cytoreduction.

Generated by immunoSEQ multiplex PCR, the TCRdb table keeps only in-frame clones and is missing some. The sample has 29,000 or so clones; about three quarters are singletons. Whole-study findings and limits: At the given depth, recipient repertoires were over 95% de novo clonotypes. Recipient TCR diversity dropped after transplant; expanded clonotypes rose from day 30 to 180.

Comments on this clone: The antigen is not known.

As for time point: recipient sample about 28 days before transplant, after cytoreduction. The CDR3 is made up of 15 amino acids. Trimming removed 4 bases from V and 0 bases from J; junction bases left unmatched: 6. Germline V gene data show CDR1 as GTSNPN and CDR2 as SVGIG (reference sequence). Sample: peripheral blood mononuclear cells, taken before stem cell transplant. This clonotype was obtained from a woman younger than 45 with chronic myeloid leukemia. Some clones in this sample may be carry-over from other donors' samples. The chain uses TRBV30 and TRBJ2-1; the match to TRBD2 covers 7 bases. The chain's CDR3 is CAWMSGVSSYNEQFF. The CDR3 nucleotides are TGTGCCTGGATGAGCGGGGTGAGCTCCTACAATGAGCAGTTCTTC.